In this sample, the clone carrying this T cell receptor beta chain turned up a few times. V dropped 1 base and J dropped 9 bases, with 7 bases sitting between them. This CDR3 contains 12 residues. CDR1 SNHLY and CDR2 FYNNEI come from the germline V gene. This sample stems from a study of human T cells and chemical hapten exposure. Study information: Weekly scalp doses of diphenylcyclopropenone were given to patients during the roughly 25-week study.

Time point described: patch test 1, 2 weeks after DPC sensitization. Indicated treatment: therapeutic diphenylcyclopropenone sensitization with weekly scalp DPC. Via MiXCR, TCRdb re-called the RACE reads, giving one row per CDR3 protein. The profile shows fewer than 500,000 distinct CDR3 sequences, 4.8% of them singletons. The V and J genes are TRBV2 and TRBJ1-5; D not resolved. The TCR originated in a woman between 45 and 60 years old with alopecia areata. Some clones in this sample may be carry-over from other donors' samples. The source material was whole blood, sampled in connection with sensitization to the hapten diphenylcyclopropenone (DPC). The CDR3: CASSEGSWPQHF. CDR3 coding DNA: TGTGCCAGCAGTGAAGGGAGTTGGCCCCAGCATTTT.